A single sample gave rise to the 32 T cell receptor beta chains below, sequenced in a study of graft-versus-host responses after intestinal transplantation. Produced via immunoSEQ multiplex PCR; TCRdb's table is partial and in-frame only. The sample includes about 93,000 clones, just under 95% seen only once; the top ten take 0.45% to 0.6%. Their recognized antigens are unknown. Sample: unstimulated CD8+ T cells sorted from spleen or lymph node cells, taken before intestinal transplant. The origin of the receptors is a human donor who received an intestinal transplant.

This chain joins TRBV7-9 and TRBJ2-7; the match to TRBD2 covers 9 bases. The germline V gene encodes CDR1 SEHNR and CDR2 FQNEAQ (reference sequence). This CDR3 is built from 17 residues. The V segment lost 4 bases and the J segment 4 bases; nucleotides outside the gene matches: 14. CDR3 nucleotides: TGTGCCAGCAGCTCAACTCGCCCGGGACTAGCTCTGTACGAGCAGTACTTC. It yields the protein CASSSTRPGLALYEQYF.

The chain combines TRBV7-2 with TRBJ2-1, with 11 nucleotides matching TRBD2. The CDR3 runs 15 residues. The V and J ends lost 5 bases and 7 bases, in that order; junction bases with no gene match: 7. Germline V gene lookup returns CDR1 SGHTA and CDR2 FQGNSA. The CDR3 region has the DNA TGTGCCAGCAGCGAACTAGCGGGAGAACTGAATGAGCAGTTCTTC. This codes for CASSELAGELNEQFF.

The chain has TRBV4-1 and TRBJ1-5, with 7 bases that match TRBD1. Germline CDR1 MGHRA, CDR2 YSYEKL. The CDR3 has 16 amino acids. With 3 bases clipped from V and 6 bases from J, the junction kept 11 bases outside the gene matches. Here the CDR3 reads CASSQRITGEAQPQHF. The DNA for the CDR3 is TGCGCCAGCAGCCAGCGAATCACAGGGGAGGCTCAGCCCCAGCATTTT.

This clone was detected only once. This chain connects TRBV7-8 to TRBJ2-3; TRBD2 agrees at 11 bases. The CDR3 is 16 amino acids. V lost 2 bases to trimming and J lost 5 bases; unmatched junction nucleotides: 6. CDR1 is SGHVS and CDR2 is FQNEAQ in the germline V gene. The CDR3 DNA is TGTGCCAGCAGCTTACTCCCTCTAGCGGGAGGAGATACGCAGTATTTT. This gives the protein CASSLLPLAGGDTQYF.

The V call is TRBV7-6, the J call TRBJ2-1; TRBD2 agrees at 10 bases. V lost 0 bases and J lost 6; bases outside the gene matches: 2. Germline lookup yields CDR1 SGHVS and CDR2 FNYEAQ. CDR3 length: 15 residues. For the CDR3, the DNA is TGTGCCAGCAGCTTAGCGACTAGCGGGCTCAATGAGCAGTTCTTC. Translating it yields CASSLATSGLNEQFF.

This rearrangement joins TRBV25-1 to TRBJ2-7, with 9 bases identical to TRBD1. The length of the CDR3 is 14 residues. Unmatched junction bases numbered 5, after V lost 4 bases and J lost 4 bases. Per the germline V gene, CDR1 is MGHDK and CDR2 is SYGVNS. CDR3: CASSVWTGEYEQYF. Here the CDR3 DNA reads TGTGCCAGCAGTGTCTGGACAGGGGAGTACGAGCAGTACTTC.

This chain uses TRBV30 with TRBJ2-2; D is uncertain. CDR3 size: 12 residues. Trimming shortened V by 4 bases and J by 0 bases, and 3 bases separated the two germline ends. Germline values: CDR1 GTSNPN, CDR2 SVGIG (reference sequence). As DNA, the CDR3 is TGTGCCTGGACTGCGAACACCGGGGAGCTGTTTTTT. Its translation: CAWTANTGELFF.

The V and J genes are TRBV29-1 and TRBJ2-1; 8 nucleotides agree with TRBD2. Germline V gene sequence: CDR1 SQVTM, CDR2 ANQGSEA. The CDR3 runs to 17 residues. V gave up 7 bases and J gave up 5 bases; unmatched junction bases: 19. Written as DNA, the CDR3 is TGCAGCGCCTGGGGGCTAGCGGGTCCTGGCGAGAACAATGAGCAGTTCTTC. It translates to CSAWGLAGPGENNEQFF.

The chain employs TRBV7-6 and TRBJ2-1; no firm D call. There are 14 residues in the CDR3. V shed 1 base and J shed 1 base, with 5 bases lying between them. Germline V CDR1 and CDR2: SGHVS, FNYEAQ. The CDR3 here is CASSLDMSYNEQFF. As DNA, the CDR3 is TGTGCCAGCAGCTTAGACATGTCCTACAATGAGCAGTTCTTC.

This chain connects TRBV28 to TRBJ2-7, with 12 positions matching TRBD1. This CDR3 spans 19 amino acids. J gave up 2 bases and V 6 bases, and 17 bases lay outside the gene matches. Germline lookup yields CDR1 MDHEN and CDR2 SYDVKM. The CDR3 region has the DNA TGTGCCAGCAGCGACCTCGGGGGGACAGGGGGCGGATCAGCCTACGAGCAGTACTTC. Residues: CASSDLGGTGGGSAYEQYF.

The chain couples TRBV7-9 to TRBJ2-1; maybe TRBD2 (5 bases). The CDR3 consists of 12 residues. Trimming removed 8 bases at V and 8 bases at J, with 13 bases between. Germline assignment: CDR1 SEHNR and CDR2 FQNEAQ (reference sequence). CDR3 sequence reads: CASEGIVYEQFF. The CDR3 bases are TGTGCCAGCGAGGGTATCGTATATGAGCAGTTCTTC.

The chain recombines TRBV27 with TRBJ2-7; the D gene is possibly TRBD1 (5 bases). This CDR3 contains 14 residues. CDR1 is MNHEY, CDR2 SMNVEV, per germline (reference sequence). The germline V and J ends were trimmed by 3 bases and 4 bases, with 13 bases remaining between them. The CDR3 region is CASSFSQGKYEQYF. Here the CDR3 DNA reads TGTGCCAGCAGTTTCTCCCAGGGAAAATACGAGCAGTACTTC.

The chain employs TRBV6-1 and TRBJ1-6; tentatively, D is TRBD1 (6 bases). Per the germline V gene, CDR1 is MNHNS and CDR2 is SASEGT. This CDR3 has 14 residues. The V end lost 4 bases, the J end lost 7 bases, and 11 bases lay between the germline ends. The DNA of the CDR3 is TGTGCCAGCAGTGCATACAGGGAGAATTCACCCCTCCACTTT. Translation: CASSAYRENSPLHF.

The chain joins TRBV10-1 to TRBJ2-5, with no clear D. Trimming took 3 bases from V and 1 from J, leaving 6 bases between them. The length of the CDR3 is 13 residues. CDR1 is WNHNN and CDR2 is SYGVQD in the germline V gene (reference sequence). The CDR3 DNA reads TGCGCCAGCAGTGACAGTTTCCAAGAGACCCAGTACTTC. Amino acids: CASSDSFQETQYF.

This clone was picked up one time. DNA of the CDR3: TGTGCCAGCAGTGAATACACCGGGACAGGGTTCTCCAATGAGCAGTTCTTC. It encodes CASSEYTGTGFSNEQFF. The V and J genes are TRBV6-1 and TRBJ2-1, with TRBD1 matching over 9 bases. The germline CDR1 and CDR2 sequences are MNHNS and SASEGT. Trimming cost V 2 bases and J 6 bases; bases outside gene matches: 11. The CDR3 is 17 residues long.

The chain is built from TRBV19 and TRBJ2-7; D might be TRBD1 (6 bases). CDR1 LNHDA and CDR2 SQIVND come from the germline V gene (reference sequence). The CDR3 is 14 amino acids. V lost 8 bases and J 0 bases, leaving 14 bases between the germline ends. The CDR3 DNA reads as TGTGCCAGTTCACAGGGTCCATACTCCTACGAGCAGTACTTC. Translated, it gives CASSQGPYSYEQYF.

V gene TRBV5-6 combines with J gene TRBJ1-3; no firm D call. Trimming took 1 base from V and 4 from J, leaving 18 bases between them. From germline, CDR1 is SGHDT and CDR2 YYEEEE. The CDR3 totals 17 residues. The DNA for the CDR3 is TGTGCCAGCAGCTTGATCACAGCTTCCCTATCGGGAAACACCATATATTTT. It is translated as CASSLITASLSGNTIYF.

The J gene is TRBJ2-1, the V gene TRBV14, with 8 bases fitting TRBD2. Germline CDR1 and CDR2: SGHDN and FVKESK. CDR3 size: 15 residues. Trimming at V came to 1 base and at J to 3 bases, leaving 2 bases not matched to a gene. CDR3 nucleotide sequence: TGTGCCAGCAGCCAAGCGGGAGGGTACTACAATGAGCAGTTCTTC. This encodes CASSQAGGYYNEQFF. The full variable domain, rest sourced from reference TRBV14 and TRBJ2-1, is EAGVTQFPSHSVIEKGQTVTLRCDPISGHDNLYWYRRVMGKEIKFLLHFVKESKQDESGMPNNRFLAERTGGTYSTLKVQPAELEDSGVYFCASSQAGGYYNEQFFGPGTRLTVL.

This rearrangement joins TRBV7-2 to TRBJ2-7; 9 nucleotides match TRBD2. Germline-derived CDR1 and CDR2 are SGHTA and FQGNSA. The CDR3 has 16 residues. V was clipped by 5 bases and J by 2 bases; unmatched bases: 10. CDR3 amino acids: CASSLQAGGSPYEQYF. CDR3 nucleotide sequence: TGTGCCAGCAGCCTCCAAGCGGGAGGATCGCCCTACGAGCAGTACTTC.

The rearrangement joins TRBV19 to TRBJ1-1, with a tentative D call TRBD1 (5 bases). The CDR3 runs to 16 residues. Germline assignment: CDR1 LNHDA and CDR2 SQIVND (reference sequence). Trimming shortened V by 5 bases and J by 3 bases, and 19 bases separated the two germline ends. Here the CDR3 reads CASSPSVMARDTEAFF. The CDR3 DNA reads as TGTGCCAGTAGTCCCTCCGTGATGGCCAGGGACACTGAAGCTTTCTTT.

The CDR3 loop reads CASSTTGVSPLHF. The CDR3, as DNA: TGTGCCAGCAGTACGACAGGGGTTTCACCCCTCCACTTT. The chain recombines TRBV27 with TRBJ1-6, with TRBD1 matching 8 bases. The CDR3 spans 13 residues. V was clipped by 5 bases and J by 9 bases; unmatched bases: 3. The germline V gene has CDR1 MNHEY and CDR2 SMNVEV (reference sequence).

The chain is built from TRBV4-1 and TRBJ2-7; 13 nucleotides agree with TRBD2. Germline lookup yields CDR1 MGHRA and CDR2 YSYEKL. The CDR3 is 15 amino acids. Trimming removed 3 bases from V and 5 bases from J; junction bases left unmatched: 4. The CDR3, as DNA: TGCGCCAGCAGCCATATCGGACTAGCGGGGGACGAGCAGTACTTC. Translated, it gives CASSHIGLAGDEQYF.

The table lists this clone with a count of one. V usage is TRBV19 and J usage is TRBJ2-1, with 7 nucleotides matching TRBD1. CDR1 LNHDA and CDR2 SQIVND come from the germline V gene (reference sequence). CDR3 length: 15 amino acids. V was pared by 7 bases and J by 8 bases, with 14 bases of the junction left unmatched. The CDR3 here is CASNPGTAVPHEQFF. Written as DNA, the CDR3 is TGTGCCAGTAACCCCGGGACAGCAGTCCCCCATGAGCAGTTCTTC.

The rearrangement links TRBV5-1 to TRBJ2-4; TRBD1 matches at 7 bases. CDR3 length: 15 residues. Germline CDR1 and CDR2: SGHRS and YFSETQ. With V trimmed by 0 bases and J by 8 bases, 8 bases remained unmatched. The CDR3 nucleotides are TGCGCCAGCAGCTTGGCGGCAGGGGGTGTGGACATTCAGTACTTC. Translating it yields CASSLAAGGVDIQYF.

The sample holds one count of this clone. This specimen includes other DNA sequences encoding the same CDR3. Here the CDR3 reads CASSVGDSYEQYF. The CDR3 coding sequence is TGTGCCAGCAGCGTAGGAGACAGTTACGAGCAGTACTTC. The V call is TRBV9, the J call TRBJ2-7, with TRBD1 as a possible D gene (5 bases). The V end lost 0 bases, the J end lost 4 bases, and 8 bases lay between the germline ends. The germline V gene has CDR1 SGDLS and CDR2 YYNGEE. This CDR3 is 13 amino acids long.

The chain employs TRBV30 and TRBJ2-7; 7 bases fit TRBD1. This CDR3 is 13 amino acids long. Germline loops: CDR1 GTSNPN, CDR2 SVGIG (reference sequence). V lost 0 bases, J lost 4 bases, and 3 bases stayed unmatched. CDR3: CAWSVGGPYEQYF. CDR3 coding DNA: TGTGCCTGGAGTGTAGGGGGCCCGTACGAGCAGTACTTC. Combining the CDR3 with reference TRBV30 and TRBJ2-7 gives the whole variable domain SQTIHQWPATLVQPVGSPLSLECTVEGTSNPNLYWYRQAAGRGLQLLFYSVGIGQISSEVPQNLSASRPQDRQFILSSKKLLLSDSGFYLCAWSVGGPYEQYFGPGTRLTVT.

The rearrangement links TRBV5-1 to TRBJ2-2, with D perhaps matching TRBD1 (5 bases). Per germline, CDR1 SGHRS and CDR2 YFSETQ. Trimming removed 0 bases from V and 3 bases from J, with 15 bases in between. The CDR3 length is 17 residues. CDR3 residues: CASSLADVRVYTGELFF. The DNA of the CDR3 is TGCGCCAGCAGCTTGGCCGATGTCAGGGTGTACACCGGGGAGCTGTTTTTT.

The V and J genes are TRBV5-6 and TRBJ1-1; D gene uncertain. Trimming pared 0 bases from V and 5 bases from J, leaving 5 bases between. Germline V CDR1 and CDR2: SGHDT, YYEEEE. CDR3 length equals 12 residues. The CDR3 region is CASSLVRTEAFF. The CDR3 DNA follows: TGTGCCAGCAGCTTGGTGCGGACTGAAGCTTTCTTT.

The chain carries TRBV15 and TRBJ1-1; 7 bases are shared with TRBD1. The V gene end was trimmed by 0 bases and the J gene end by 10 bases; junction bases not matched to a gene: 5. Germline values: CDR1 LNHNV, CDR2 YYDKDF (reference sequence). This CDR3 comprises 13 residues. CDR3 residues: CATSRDKQGRAFF. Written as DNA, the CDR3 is TGTGCCACCAGCAGAGACAAACAGGGGAGAGCTTTCTTT.

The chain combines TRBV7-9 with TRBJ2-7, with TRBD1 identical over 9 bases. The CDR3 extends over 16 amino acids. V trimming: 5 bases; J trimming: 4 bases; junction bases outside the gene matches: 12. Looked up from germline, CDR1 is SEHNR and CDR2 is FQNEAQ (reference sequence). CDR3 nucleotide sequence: TGTGCCAGCAGCCTAACATCGGGGACAGGGAAATACGAGCAGTACTTC. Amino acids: CASSLTSGTGKYEQYF. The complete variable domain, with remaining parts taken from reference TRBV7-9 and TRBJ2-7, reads DTGVSQNPRHKITKRGQNVTFRCDPISEHNRLYWYRQTLGQGPEFLTYFQNEAQLEKSRLLSDRFSAERPKGSFSTLEIQRTEQGDSAMYLCASSLTSGTGKYEQYFGPGTRLTVT.

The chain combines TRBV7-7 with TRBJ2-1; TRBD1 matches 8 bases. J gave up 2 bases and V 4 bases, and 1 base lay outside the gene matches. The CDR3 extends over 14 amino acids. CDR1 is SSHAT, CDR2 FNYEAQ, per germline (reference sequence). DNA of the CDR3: TGTGCCAGCAGCTCAGGGGGCGCCTACAATGAGCAGTTCTTC. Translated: CASSSGGAYNEQFF. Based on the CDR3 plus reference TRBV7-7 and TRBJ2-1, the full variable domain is GAGVSQSPRYKVTKRGQDVTLRCDPISSHATLYWYQQALGQGPEFLTYFNYEAQPDKSGLPSDRFSAERPEGSISTLTIQRTEQRDSAMYRCASSSGGAYNEQFFGPGTRLTVL.

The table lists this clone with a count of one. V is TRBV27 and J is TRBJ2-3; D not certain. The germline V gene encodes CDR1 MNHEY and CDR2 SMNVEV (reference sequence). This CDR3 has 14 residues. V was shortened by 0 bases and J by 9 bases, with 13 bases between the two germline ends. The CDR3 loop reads CASSLSFSVQTQYF. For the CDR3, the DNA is TGTGCCAGCAGTTTATCGTTCAGCGTCCAGACGCAGTATTTT.